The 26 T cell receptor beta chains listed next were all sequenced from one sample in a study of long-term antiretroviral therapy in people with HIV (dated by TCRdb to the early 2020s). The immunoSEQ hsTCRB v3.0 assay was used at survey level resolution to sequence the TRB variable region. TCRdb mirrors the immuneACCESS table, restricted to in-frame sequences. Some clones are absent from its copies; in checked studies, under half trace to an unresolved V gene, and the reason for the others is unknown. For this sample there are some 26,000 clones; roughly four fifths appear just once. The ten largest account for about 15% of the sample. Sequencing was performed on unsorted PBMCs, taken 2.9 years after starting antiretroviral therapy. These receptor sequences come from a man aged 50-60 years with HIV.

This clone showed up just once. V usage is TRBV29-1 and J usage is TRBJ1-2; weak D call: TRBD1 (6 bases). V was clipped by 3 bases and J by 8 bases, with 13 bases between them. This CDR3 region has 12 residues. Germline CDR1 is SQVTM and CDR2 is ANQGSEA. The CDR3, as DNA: TGCAGCGTTGACAGGGACACGACGGGCTACACCTTC. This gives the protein CSVDRDTTGYTF.

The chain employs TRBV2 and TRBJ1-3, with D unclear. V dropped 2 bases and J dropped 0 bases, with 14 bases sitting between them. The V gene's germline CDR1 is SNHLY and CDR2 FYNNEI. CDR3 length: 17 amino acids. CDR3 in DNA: TGTGCCAGCAGTGAACCTTTGGGCAGCGACTCTGGAAACACCATATATTTT. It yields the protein CASSEPLGSDSGNTIYF.

This chain's CDR3 is CASSAGSQPSYEQYF. CDR3 DNA: TGTGCCAGCAGCGCCGGGTCCCAGCCCTCCTACGAGCAGTACTTC. V gene TRBV9 combines with J gene TRBJ2-7; no reliable D call. This CDR3 has 15 amino acids. With 3 bases removed from V and 0 bases from J, the gap between germline ends came to 13 bases. Germline V CDR1 and CDR2: SGDLS, YYNGEE.

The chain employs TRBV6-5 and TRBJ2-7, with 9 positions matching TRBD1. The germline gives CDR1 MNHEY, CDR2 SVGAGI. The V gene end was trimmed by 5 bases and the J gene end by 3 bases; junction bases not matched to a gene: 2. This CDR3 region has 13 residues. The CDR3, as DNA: TGTGCCAGCAGTCGGGACAGGGTCTACGAGCAGTACTTC. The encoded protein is CASSRDRVYEQYF.

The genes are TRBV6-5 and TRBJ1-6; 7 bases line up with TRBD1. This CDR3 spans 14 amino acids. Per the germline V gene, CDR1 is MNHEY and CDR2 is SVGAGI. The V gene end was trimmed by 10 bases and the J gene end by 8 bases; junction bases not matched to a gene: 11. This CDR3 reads CATQRGRGDSPLHF. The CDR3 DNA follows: TGTGCCACCCAGAGGGGGCGCGGAGATTCACCCCTCCACTTT.

The CDR3 DNA is TGTGCCAGCAGTTTACAGGGTACGGCCACAGATACGCAGTATTTT. Its translation: CASSLQGTATDTQYF. This sequence joins TRBV28 and TRBJ2-3; a possible D gene is TRBD1 (5 bases). V lost 2 bases and J lost 2, with 11 bases in between. This CDR3 comprises 15 residues. Germline V lookup: CDR1 MDHEN, CDR2 SYDVKM.

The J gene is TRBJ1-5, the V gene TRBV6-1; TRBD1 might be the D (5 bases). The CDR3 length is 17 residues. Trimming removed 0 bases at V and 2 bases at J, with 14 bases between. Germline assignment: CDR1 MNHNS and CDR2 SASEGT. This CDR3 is CASSEARGDPRNQPQHF. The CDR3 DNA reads TGTGCCAGCAGTGAAGCGCGGGGGGATCCGCGCAATCAGCCCCAGCATTTT.

The CDR3 here is CATREGQTESGELFF. DNA of the CDR3: TGTGCCACAAGAGAGGGGCAAACCGAAAGCGGGGAGCTGTTTTTT. V usage is TRBV2 and J usage is TRBJ2-2; D is possibly TRBD1 or TRBD2 (5 bases each). Trimming stripped 10 bases from V and 7 bases from J, with 22 bases between. CDR1 is SNHLY and CDR2 is FYNNEI in the germline V gene. CDR3 size: 15 residues.

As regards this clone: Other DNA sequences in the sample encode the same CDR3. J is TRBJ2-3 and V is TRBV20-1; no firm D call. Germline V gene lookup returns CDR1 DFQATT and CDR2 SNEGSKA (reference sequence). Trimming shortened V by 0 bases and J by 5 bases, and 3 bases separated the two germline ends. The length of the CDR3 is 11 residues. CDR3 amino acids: CSAREGDTQYF. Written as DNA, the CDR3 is TGCAGTGCTAGAGAGGGAGATACGCAGTATTTT.

DNA for the CDR3: TGTGCCTGGAGTCCTTCCGGACGGTCCTACGAGCAGTACTTC. It yields the protein CAWSPSGRSYEQYF. This chain links TRBV30 with TRBJ2-7; D is unresolved. Trimming took off 2 bases at V and 1 base at J, with 12 bases between the two ends. The CDR3 runs to 14 residues. Germline CDR1 reads GTSNPN; CDR2 reads SVGIG (reference sequence).

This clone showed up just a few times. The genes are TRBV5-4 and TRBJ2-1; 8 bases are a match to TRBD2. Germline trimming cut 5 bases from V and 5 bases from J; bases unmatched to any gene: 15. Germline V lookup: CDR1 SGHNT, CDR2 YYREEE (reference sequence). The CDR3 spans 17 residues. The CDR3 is CASRPGALGLVDNEQFF. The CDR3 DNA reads TGTGCCAGCAGACCAGGGGCCCTGGGACTAGTTGACAATGAGCAGTTCTTC.

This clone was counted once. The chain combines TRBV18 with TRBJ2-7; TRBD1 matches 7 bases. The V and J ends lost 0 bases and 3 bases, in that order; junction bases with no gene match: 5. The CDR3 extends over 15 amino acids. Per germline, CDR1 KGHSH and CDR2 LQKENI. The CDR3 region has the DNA TGTGCCAGCTCACCACCCGGGACAGCCTTCTACGAGCAGTACTTC. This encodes CASSPPGTAFYEQYF.

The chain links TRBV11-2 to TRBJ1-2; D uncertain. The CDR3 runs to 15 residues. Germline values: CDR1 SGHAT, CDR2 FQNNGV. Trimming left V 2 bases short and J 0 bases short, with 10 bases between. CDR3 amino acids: CASSLNLPSNYGYTF. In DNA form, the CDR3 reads TGTGCCAGCAGCTTAAACCTACCATCTAACTATGGCTACACCTTC.

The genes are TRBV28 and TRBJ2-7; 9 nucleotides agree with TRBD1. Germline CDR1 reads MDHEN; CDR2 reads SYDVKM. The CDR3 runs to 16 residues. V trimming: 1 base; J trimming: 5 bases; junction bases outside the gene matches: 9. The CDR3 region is CASSLSAWDRVNEQYF. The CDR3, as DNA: TGTGCCAGCAGTTTATCGGCCTGGGACAGGGTTAACGAGCAGTACTTC.

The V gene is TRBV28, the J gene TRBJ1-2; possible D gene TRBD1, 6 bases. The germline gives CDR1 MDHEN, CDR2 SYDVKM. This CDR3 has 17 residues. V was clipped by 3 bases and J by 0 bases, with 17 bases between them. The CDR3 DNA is TGTGCCAGCAGTTTTGTCGTGTGGGACACAGCTAACTATGGCTACACCTTC. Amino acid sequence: CASSFVVWDTANYGYTF.

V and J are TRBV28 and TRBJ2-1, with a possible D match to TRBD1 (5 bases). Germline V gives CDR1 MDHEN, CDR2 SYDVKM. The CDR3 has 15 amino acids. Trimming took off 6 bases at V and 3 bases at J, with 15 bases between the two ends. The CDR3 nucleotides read TGTGCCAGCAGATTAACAGGAGTAAACTACAATGAGCAGTTCTTC. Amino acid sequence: CASRLTGVNYNEQFF. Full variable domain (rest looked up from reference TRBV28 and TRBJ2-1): DVKVTQSSRYLVKRTGEKVFLECVQDMDHENMFWYRQDPGLGLRLIYFSYDVKMKEKGDIPEGYSVSREKKERFSLILESASTNQTSMYLCASRLTGVNYNEQFFGPGTRLTVL.

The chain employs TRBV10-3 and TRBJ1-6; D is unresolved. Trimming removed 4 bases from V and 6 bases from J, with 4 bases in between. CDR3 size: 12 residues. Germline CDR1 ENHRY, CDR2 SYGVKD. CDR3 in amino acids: CAISVGNSPLHF. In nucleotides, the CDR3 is TGTGCCATCAGTGTTGGTAATTCACCCCTCCACTTT.

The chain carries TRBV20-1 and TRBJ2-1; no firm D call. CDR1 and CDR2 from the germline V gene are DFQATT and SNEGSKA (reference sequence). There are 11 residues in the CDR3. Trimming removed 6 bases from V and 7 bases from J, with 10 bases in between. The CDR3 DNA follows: TGCAGTGCCTCCCAGGAAAATGAGCAGTTCTTC. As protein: CSASQENEQFF.

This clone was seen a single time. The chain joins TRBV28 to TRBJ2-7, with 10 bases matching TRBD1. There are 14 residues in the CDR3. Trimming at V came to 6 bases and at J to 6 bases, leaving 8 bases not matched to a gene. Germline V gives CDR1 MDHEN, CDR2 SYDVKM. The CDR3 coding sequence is TGTGCCAGCAGGCTGGGACAGGGGTTCATCGAGCAGTACTTC. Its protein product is CASRLGQGFIEQYF. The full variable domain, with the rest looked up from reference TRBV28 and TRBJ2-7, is DVKVTQSSRYLVKRTGEKVFLECVQDMDHENMFWYRQDPGLGLRLIYFSYDVKMKEKGDIPEGYSVSREKKERFSLILESASTNQTSMYLCASRLGQGFIEQYFGPGTRLTVT.

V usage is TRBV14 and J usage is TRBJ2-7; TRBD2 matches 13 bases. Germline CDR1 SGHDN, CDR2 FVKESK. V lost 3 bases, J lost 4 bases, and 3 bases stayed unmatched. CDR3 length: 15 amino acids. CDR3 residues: CASSQGLAGPYEQYF. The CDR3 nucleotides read TGTGCCAGCAGCCAGGGACTAGCGGGGCCATACGAGCAGTACTTC.

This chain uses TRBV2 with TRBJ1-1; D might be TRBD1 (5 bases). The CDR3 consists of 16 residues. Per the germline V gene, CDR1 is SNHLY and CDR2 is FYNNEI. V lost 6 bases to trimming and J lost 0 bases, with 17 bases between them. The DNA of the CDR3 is TGTGCCAGCAGGGGGGGTTTGCCCGTTATGAACACTGAAGCTTTCTTT. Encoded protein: CASRGGLPVMNTEAFF. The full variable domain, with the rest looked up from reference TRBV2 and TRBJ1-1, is EPEVTQTPSHQVTQMGQEVILRCVPISNHLYFYWYRQILGQKVEFLVSFYNNEISEKSEIFDDQFSVERPDGSNFTLKIRSTKLEDSAMYFCASRGGLPVMNTEAFFGQGTRLTVV.

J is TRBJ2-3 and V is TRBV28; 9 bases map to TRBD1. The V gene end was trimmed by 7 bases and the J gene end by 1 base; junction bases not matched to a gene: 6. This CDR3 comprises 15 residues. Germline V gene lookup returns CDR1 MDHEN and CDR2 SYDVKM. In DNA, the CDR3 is TGTGCCAGCACCACAGGGGGCGCTGGCACAGATACGCAGTATTTT. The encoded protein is CASTTGGAGTDTQYF.

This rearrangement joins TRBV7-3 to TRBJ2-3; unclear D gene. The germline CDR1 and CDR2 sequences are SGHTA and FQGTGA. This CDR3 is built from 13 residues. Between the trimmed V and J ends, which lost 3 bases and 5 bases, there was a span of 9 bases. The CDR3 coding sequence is TGTGCCAGCAGCTTCCGGGCAGAAGATACGCAGTATTTT. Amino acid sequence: CASSFRAEDTQYF.

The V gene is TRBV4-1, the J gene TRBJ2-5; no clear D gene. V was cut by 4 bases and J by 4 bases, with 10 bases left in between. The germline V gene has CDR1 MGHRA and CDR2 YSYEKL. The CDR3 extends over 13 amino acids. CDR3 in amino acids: CASSRTQRETQYF. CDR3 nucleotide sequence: TGCGCCAGCAGCCGCACCCAGAGAGAGACCCAGTACTTC.

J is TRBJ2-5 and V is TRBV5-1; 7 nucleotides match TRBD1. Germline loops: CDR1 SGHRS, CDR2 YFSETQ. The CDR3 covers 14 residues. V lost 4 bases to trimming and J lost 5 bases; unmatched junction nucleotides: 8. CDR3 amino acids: CASSPQGQDETQYF. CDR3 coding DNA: TGCGCCAGCAGCCCGCAAGGACAGGACGAGACCCAGTACTTC. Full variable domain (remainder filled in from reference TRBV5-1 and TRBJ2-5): KAGVTQTPRYLIKTRGQQVTLSCSPISGHRSVSWYQQTPGQGLQFLFEYFSETQRNKGNFPGRFSGRQFSNSRSEMNVSTLELGDSALYLCASSPQGQDETQYFGPGTRLLVL.

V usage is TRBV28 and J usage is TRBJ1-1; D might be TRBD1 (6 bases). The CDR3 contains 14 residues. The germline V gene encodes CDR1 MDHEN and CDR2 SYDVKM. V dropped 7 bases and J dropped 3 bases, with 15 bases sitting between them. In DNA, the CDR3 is TGTGCCAGCACACAGGGTGGAGATTACACTGAAGCTTTCTTT. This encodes CASTQGGDYTEAFF.